A selection of T cell receptor beta chains follows, all from one sample in a study of early T cells in non-severe SARS-CoV-2 infection. TCRdb called the 5' RACE reads again in MiXCR, with one record for every CDR3 protein. The sample contains 79,000 or so distinct CDR3 sequences, 10% to 15% of which appear only once. The sample was whole blood. The receptors stem from an adult who was a healthcare worker with PCR-confirmed SARS-CoV-2 infection or an uninfected control (not recorded which). Both conserved end residues are trimmed from each CDR3. D genes are given only for firm matches.

ASRQGSYGYT | TRBV6-2/TRBV6-3 | TRBD1 | TRBJ1-2
ASSQRLTGGGTDTQY | TRBV4-3 | TRBD1 | TRBJ2-3
ASSPTGNYGYT | TRBV7-6 | TRBD1 | TRBJ1-2
ASSTGLVNTGELF | TRBV19 | . | TRBJ2-2
ASREGLAGADTQY | TRBV2 | TRBD2 | TRBJ2-3
ASSLAPGRGLNYGYT | TRBV27 | . | TRBJ1-2
ASSHEGAHNEQF | TRBV6-5 | . | TRBJ2-1
SARDSRDGGKYNEQF | TRBV20-1 | TRBD2 | TRBJ2-1
ASSLTSGGTGTQY | TRBV7-9 | TRBD2 | TRBJ2-3
ASSLTRQSTDTQY | TRBV12-3/TRBV12-4 | . | TRBJ2-3
ASSKCCAAPGRNQPQH | TRBV21-1 | . | TRBJ1-5
SARTEETQY | TRBV20-1 | . | TRBJ2-5
ASSSPGTTNTGELF | TRBV28 | . | TRBJ2-2
ASSTYRGPRPGSQF | TRBV7-2 | . | TRBJ2-1
ASSQDFNGKMAYEQY | TRBV3-1 | . | TRBJ2-7
ASRGQGGPNIQY | TRBV5-6 | TRBD1 | TRBJ2-4
AIRRDSNEKLF | TRBV10-3 | TRBD1 | TRBJ1-4
ASSFGSGNEQY | TRBV7-9 | . | TRBJ2-7
SAPQTSGRITGELF | TRBV20-1 | TRBD2 | TRBJ2-2
ASSQEYGQGTYNEQF | TRBV4-3 | TRBD1 | TRBJ2-1
ASSFKAENTEAF | TRBV7-9 | . | TRBJ1-1
ASSLRQGQETQY | TRBV12-3/TRBV12-4 | TRBD1 | TRBJ2-5
SAREGGSSGNTIY | TRBV20-1 | . | TRBJ1-3
ASSTSGDRGF | TRBV11-2 | TRBD1 | TRBJ2-1
ASSSNDRGVTDTQY | TRBV27 | TRBD1 | TRBJ2-3
ASSWGTAEQY | TRBV11-3 | TRBD1 | TRBJ2-7
AISERGDTEAF | TRBV10-3 | . | TRBJ1-1
ASSPGDRGRVIQY | TRBV18 | TRBD1 | TRBJ2-4
ASSELASYEQY | TRBV2 | . | TRBJ2-7